One T cell receptor beta chain is described in this entry. Its antigen remains unidentified. For unsorted PBMC, about 290 ng DNA per replicate equaled roughly 28,000 T cell genomes. TCRdb keeps only in-frame clones here, not all; method: immunoSEQ multiplex PCR. The table records around 530,000 clones, around 81% of them present only once. The sample belongs to a study of shared clonotypes between healthy human individuals. Study-level findings and limits: The low donor count limited represented genetic and exposure-history diversity.

The source is a woman aged 40-49 years in good health. Some clones in this sample may be carry-over from other donors' samples. Sequencing was performed on PBMCs.

The DNA of the CDR3 is TGTGCCAGCAGCCGGCCAAGCCACAATGAGCAGTTCTTC. Translation: CASSRPSHNEQFF. The chain carries TRBV7-2 and TRBJ2-1; no firm D call. Germline V lookup: CDR1 SGHTA, CDR2 FQGNSA. V was clipped by 5 bases and J by 5 bases, with 10 bases between them. This CDR3 region has 13 residues.